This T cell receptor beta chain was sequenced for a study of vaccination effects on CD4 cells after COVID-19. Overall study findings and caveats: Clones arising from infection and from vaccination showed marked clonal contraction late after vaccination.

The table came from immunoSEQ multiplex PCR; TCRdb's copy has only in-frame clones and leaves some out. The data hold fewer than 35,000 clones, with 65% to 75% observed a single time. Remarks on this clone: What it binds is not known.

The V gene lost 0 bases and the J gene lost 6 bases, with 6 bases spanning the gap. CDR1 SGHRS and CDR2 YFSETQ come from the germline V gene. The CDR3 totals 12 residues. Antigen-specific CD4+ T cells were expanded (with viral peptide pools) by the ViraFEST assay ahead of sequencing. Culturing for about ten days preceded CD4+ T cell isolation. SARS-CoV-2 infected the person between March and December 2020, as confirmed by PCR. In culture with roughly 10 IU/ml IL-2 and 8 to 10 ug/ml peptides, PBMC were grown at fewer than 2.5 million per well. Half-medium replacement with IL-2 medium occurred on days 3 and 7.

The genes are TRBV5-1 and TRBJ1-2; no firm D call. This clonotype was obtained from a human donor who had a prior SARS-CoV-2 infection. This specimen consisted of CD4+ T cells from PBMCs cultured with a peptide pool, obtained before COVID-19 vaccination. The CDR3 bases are TGCGCCAGCAGCTTGGACGCGGATGGCTACACCTTC. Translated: CASSLDADGYTF.